This T cell receptor (beta chain) was retrieved from a study of blood T cell repertoires in COVID-19. Overall study context: Acute and convalescent COVID-19 samples came from the United States, Italy and Spain. PBMCs, B-cell-depleted T cells, or T cells were the source of the cDNA or gDNA that made up the material.

Germline lookup yields CDR1 LNHDA and CDR2 SQIVND (reference sequence). Trimming took off 3 bases at V and 6 bases at J, with 14 bases between the two ends. The CDR3 sequence is 14 residues long. Residents of about 25 US areas, aged roughly 18 to 89 years, made up the participants. The table came from immunoSEQ multiplex PCR; TCRdb's copy has only in-frame clones and leaves some out. The sample consists of roughly 200,000 clones, approximately 89% of them appearing once. The clonotype comes from a woman in her 40s with acute COVID-19. This chain joins TRBV19 and TRBJ1-2; weak D call: TRBD1 (5 bases). Sequencing was done on a sample of PBMCs or T cells enriched from blood (not recorded which). CDR3: CASSIRREGDGYTF. The DNA for the CDR3 is TGTGCCAGTAGTATCCGGAGGGAAGGGGATGGCTACACCTTC.